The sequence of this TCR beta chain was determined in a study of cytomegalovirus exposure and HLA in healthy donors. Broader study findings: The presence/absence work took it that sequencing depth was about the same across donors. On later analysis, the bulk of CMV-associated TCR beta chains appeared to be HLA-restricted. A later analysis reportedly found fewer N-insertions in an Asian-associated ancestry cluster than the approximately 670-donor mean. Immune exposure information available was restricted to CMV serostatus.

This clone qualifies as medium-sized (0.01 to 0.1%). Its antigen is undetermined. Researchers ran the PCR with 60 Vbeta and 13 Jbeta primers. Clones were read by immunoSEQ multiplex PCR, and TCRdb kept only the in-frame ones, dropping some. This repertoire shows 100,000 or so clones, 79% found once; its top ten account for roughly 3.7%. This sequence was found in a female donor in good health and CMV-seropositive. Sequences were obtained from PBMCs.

Written as DNA, the CDR3 is TGCGCCAGCAGCCTCCGAGCGGCGGCTGGAAGTGAGCAGTTCTTC. Amino acids: CASSLRAAAGSEQFF. The rearrangement joins TRBV4-1 to TRBJ2-1, with TRBD2 as a possible D gene (5 bases). The CDR3 covers 15 residues. Between the trimmed V and J ends, which lost 4 bases and 9 bases, there was a span of 19 bases. Germline loops: CDR1 MGHRA, CDR2 YSYEKL.